The 6 T cell receptor beta chains below come from one sample, sequenced in a study of blood T cell repertoires in COVID-19. Libraries were prepared by immunoSEQ multiplex PCR; TCRdb keeps only in-frame clonotypes and omits some of them. The repertoire holds approximately 75,000 clones, with roughly 82% as singletons. Input material: peripheral blood. Receptors originate from a woman in her 50s with acute or convalescent COVID-19.

The V gene is TRBV3-1 (or the pseudogene TRBV3-2), the J gene TRBJ1-2; D gene unclear. Trimming cost V 0 bases and J 5 bases, with 19 bases left between them. CDR3 length: 17 amino acids. Germline assignment: CDR1 LGHDT and CDR2 YNNKEL (reference sequence). The CDR3 reads CASSQDSARSFGYGYTF. The CDR3 nucleotides are TGTGCCAGCAGCCAAGATTCTGCCCGATCGTTCGGGTATGGCTACACCTTC.

V usage is TRBV4-1 and J usage is TRBJ2-1; D is possibly TRBD1 (7 bases). CDR1 MGHRA and CDR2 YSYEKL come from the germline V gene. The CDR3 has 17 residues. V was clipped by 0 bases and J by 9 bases, with 21 bases between them. Here the CDR3 reads CASSQDDVGGPGGEQFF. DNA for the CDR3: TGCGCCAGCAGCCAAGATGATGTGGGGGGCCCAGGGGGTGAGCAGTTCTTC.

CDR3: CASSTPGQGNYGYTF. In nucleotides, the CDR3 is TGTGCCAGCAGCACCCCGGGACAGGGCAACTATGGCTACACCTTC. The V call is TRBV5-4, the J call TRBJ1-2, with 9 positions matching TRBD1. Unmatched junction bases numbered 6, after V lost 4 bases and J lost 2 bases. The CDR3 totals 15 residues. The V gene's germline CDR1 is SGHNT and CDR2 YYREEE (reference sequence).

This clone was counted between two and nine times. The chain links TRBV19 to TRBJ2-5; D might be TRBD1 (5 bases). Per germline, CDR1 LNHDA and CDR2 SQIVND (reference sequence). The CDR3 totals 13 residues. With 6 bases removed from V and 0 bases from J, the gap between germline ends came to 8 bases. CDR3 region: CASRHRYQETQYF. The CDR3 DNA reads TGTGCCAGTAGGCACAGGTACCAAGAGACCCAGTACTTC.

This clone has a handful of counts. This CDR3 is CASSHSPGQGNEQYF. The CDR3 DNA is TGTGCCAGCAGCCATAGTCCGGGACAGGGTAACGAGCAGTACTTC. The rearrangement uses TRBV3-1 (or the pseudogene TRBV3-2) and TRBJ2-7; TRBD1 aligns across 9 bases. V trimming: 3 bases; J trimming: 5 bases; junction bases outside the gene matches: 8. CDR1 is LGHDT, CDR2 YNNKEL, per germline (reference sequence). The CDR3 sequence is 15 residues long.

The chain's CDR3 is CASSRGYGMNEQFF. The CDR3 region has the DNA TGTGCCAGCAGCAGGGGGTACGGTATGAATGAGCAGTTCTTC. V is TRBV19 and J is TRBJ2-1; 7 nucleotides align to TRBD1. The CDR3 has 14 amino acids. The J segment lost 7 bases and the V segment lost 9 bases, leaving 12 bases of the junction unmatched. CDR1 is LNHDA and CDR2 is SQIVND in the germline V gene (reference sequence).